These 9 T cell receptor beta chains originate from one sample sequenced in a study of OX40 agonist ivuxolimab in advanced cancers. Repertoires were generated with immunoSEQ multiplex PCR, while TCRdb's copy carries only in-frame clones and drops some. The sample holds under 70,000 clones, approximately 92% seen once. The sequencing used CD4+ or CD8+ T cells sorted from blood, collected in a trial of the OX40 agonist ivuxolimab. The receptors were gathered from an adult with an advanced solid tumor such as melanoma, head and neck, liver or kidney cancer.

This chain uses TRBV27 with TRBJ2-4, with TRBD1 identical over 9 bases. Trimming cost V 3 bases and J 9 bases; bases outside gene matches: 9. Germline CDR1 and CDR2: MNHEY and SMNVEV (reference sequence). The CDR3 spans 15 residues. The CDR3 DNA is TGTGCCAGCAGTTTTAGGGGACAGGGTCTGGGCATTCAGTACTTC. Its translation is CASSFRGQGLGIQYF.

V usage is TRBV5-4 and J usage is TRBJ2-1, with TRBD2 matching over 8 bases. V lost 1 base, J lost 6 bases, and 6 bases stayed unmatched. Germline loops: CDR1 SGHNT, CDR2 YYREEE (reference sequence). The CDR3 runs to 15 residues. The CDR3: CASSLSGRKINEQFF. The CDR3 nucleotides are TGTGCCAGCAGCTTGAGCGGGAGAAAGATCAATGAGCAGTTCTTC.

Here the CDR3 DNA reads TGTGCCAGCAGCTTCAGGGCAGCCCACGAGCAGTACTTC. This gives the protein CASSFRAAHEQYF. This chain uses TRBV5-4 with TRBJ2-7, with TRBD1 as a possible D gene (5 bases). Deletions cut 2 bases from V and 5 bases from J, with 11 bases between. The CDR3 is made up of 13 amino acids. Germline assignment: CDR1 SGHNT and CDR2 YYREEE (reference sequence).

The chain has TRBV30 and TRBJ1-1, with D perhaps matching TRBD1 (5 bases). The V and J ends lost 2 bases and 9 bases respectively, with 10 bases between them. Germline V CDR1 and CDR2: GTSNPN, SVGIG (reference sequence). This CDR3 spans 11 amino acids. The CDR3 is CAWSSMDKAFF. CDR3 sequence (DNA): TGTGCCTGGAGTTCTATGGACAAAGCTTTCTTT. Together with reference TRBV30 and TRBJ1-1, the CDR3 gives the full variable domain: SQTIHQWPATLVQPVGSPLSLECTVEGTSNPNLYWYRQAAGRGLQLLFYSVGIGQISSEVPQNLSASRPQDRQFILSSKKLLLSDSGFYLCAWSSMDKAFFGQGTRLTVV.

The CDR3: CASSLDIEPYEQYF. In DNA form, the CDR3 reads TGTGCCAGCAGCTTAGATATTGAGCCCTACGAGCAGTACTTC. V is TRBV11-2 and J is TRBJ2-7, with D unresolved. V was clipped by 0 bases and J by 2 bases, with 8 bases between them. Germline V gene lookup returns CDR1 SGHAT and CDR2 FQNNGV. This CDR3 spans 14 amino acids.

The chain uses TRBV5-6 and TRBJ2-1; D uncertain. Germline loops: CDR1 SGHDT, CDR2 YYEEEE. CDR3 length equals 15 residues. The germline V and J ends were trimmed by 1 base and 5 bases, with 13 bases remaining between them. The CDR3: CASSLSHLLDNEQFF. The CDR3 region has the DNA TGTGCCAGCAGCTTGTCGCACTTACTGGACAATGAGCAGTTCTTC.

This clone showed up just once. The CDR3 reads CASSIDHGSSSYQPQHF. CDR3 in DNA: TGTGCCAGTAGTATAGATCATGGGTCCAGTTCTTATCAGCCCCAGCATTTT. The rearrangement links TRBV19 to TRBJ1-5, with no clear D. The CDR3 totals 17 residues. Germline V gives CDR1 LNHDA, CDR2 SQIVND (reference sequence). V was shortened by 0 bases and J by 5 bases, with 17 bases between the two germline ends.

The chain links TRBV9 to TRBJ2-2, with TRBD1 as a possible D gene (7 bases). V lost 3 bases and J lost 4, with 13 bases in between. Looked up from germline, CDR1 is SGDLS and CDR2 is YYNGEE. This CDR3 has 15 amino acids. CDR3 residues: CASSARGDGTGELFF. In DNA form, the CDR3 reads TGTGCCAGCAGCGCCAGGGGGGATGGCACCGGGGAGCTGTTTTTT.

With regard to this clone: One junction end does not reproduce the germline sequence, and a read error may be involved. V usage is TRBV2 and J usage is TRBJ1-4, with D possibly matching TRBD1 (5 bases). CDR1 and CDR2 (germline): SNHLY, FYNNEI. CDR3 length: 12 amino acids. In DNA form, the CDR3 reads TGTGCCAGCAGCCGACAGCTTGAAGAACTGTTTTTT. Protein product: CASSRQLEELFF. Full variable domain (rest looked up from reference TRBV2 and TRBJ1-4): EPEVTQTPSHQVTQMGQEVILRCVPISNHLYFYWYRQILGQKVEFLVSFYNNEISEKSEIFDDQFSVERPDGSNFTLKIRSTKLEDSAMYFCASSRQLEELFFGSGTQLSVL.